The 8 T cell receptor beta chains presented below share a single source sample, sequenced in a study of sequential checkpoint blockade in melanoma (dated by TCRdb to between 2019 and 2020). Library preparation used the immunoSEQ multiplex PCR assay. TCRdb took over this immuneACCESS table, retaining in-frame rearrangements with V and J assigned. Such tables are incomplete; in checked studies, under half of the missing clones stem from an unresolved V gene, and the remainder is unexplained. The sample table lists around 34,000 clones, roughly 85% of them with a count of one. The leading ten clones occupy 15% to 20% of the sample. In the paper's terms, the treatment or condition label means: randomized to nivolumab then ipilimumab (arm A) or the reverse (arm B). The starting material was CD8+ T cells sorted from blood (inferred from file names), obtained from a patient given nivolumab and ipilimumab in sequence. The receptors here all came from a human donor with melanoma.

The chain is built from TRBV9 and TRBJ2-7; 9 nucleotides line up with TRBD1. The CDR3 loop spans 15 amino acids. V was clipped by 0 bases and J by 2 bases; unmatched bases: 3. Germline CDR1 and CDR2: SGDLS and YYNGEE. This CDR3 is CASSVGQGGTYEQYF. The CDR3 bases are TGTGCCAGCAGCGTAGGACAGGGGGGAACCTACGAGCAGTACTTC.

The V and J genes are TRBV19 and TRBJ2-6; 8 bases line up with TRBD1. The germline gives CDR1 LNHDA, CDR2 SQIVND (reference sequence). Trimming took 10 bases from V and 0 from J; bases not matched to a gene: 5. This CDR3 contains 15 residues. The CDR3 here is CATRDRFSGANVLTF. CDR3 nucleotide sequence: TGTGCCACCCGGGACAGGTTCTCTGGGGCCAACGTCCTGACTTTC. Full variable domain (outside the CDR3, taken from reference TRBV19 and TRBJ2-6): DGGITQSPKYLFRKEGQNVTLSCEQNLNHDAMYWYRQDPGQGLRLIYYSQIVNDFQKGDIAEGYSVSREKKESFPLTVTSAQKNPTAFYLCATRDRFSGANVLTFGAGSRLTVL.

The V call is TRBV7-9, the J call TRBJ2-7; 7 positions agree with TRBD1. Germline CDR1 SEHNR, CDR2 FQNEAQ (reference sequence). There are 15 residues in the CDR3. With V trimmed by 1 base and J by 3 bases, 6 bases remained unmatched. CDR3 protein: CASSLGLYRGYEQYF. As DNA, the CDR3 is TGTGCCAGCAGCTTAGGGTTATACAGGGGCTACGAGCAGTACTTC.

The V gene is TRBV28, the J gene TRBJ2-2; the D gene is possibly TRBD1 (5 bases). V was cut by 9 bases and J by 4 bases, with 9 bases left in between. The CDR3 is 12 amino acids. The germline CDR1 and CDR2 sequences are MDHEN and SYDVKM. In DNA, the CDR3 is TGTGCCAGTAAAAGGGGCACCGGGGAGCTGTTTTTT. Translated: CASKRGTGELFF.

The chain joins TRBV27 to TRBJ2-1; D remains unclear. The CDR3 extends over 13 amino acids. Trimming took 5 bases from V and 6 from J, leaving 11 bases between them. Germline V gives CDR1 MNHEY, CDR2 SMNVEV (reference sequence). CDR3 sequence reads: CASSPLPSNEQFF. As DNA, the CDR3 is TGTGCCAGCAGTCCCCTTCCGAGCAATGAGCAGTTCTTC.

The chain uses TRBV19 and TRBJ2-7, with 7 bases identical to TRBD1. CDR1 is LNHDA, CDR2 SQIVND, per germline (reference sequence). V lost 8 bases to trimming and J lost 3 bases; unmatched junction nucleotides: 7. This CDR3 spans 13 amino acids. CDR3 loop: CASQGGRGYEQYF. The CDR3 nucleotides are TGTGCCAGTCAAGGGGGCCGGGGCTACGAGCAGTACTTC.

The V and J genes are TRBV28 and TRBJ2-7; perhaps TRBD1 as D (6 bases). The germline gives CDR1 MDHEN, CDR2 SYDVKM. Trimming removed 6 bases from V and 7 bases from J, with 13 bases in between. The CDR3 sequence is 12 residues long. CDR3 in DNA: TGTGCCAGCAGGCACAGGGCGGAAGAGCAGTACTTC. Encoded protein: CASRHRAEEQYF.

This chain links TRBV12-5 with TRBJ2-5, with D unclear. The J call may be incorrect, as the DNA end agrees better with TRBJ2-7. CDR1 and CDR2 (germline): LGHNT, FRNRAP. The CDR3 sequence is 13 residues long. The CDR3 DNA reads TGTGCTAGTGGTTTGGGGGCACCCTACGAGCAGTACTTC. This codes for CASGLGAPYEQYF.